This record concerns one T cell receptor beta chain sequence. As yet, its antigen is unknown. This sample stems from a study of T cells after yellow fever vaccination. General study findings and limits: One caveat is that FACS-sorted repertoires could contain abundant clonotypes contaminating from the bulk population. Weaker overall, the secondary response nonetheless peaked faster (day 5 versus 15).

The CDR3 length is 14 residues. Trimming removed 4 bases at V and 4 bases at J, with 11 bases between. One entry per CDR3 protein, called by TCRdb with MiXCR from the 5' RACE reads. The sample carries some 320,000 distinct CDR3 sequences, 8.7% recorded once. The sample was CD4+ T cells sorted from PBMCs, taken 5 days after the yellow fever booster vaccination. The receptor's source is a man aged 18 to 30 who received the YFV17D yellow fever vaccine. This chain connects TRBV12-3 or TRBV12-4 to TRBJ1-3, with D hard to call. The CDR3 nucleotides read TGTGCCAGCAGTTCGAGGCTAAACGGAAACACCATATATTTT. Its protein is CASSSRLNGNTIYF.